The 7 T cell receptor beta chains listed next were all sequenced from one sample in a study of T cell responses to AZD1222 COVID-19 vaccine. Only in-frame clones appear in the TCRdb table, and some are missing; sequencing was by immunoSEQ multiplex PCR. The sample holds around 130,000 clones, roughly 91% seen once. Sequencing was performed on peripheral blood, taken on day 0 of AZD1222 vaccination. The source of these receptors is an adult in good health.

The chain recombines TRBV18 with TRBJ1-5; tentative D call: TRBD1 (5 bases). CDR1 is KGHSH and CDR2 is LQKENI in the germline V gene. The CDR3 is made up of 14 amino acids. V lost 2 bases, J lost 3 bases, and 8 bases lay in between. The CDR3 coding sequence is TGTGCCAGCTCACCAGAGGGGCCCAATCAGCCCCAGCATTTT. Residues: CASSPEGPNQPQHF.

The chain couples TRBV9 to TRBJ2-1; D call uncertain. CDR1 and CDR2 from the germline V gene are SGDLS and YYNGEE. V was shortened by 4 bases and J by 5 bases, with 13 bases between the two germline ends. The CDR3 totals 14 residues. CDR3 sequence reads: CASSRSRLDNEQFF. The CDR3 region has the DNA TGTGCCAGCAGCCGATCCCGACTGGACAATGAGCAGTTCTTC.

The gene calls are TRBV7-3 and TRBJ2-7; 9 nucleotides align to TRBD1. Germline assignment: CDR1 SGHTA and CDR2 FQGTGA. The V and J ends lost 5 bases and 5 bases, in that order; junction bases with no gene match: 7. The CDR3 loop spans 14 amino acids. CDR3 DNA sequence: TGTGCCAGCAGCCCTCCGGGGACAGGGAACGAGCAGTACTTC. As protein: CASSPPGTGNEQYF. The whole variable domain, remainder taken from reference TRBV7-3 and TRBJ2-7, is GAGVSQTPSNKVTEKGKYVELRCDPISGHTALYWYRQSLGQGPEFLIYFQGTGAADDSGLPNDRFFAVRPEGSVSTLKIQRTERGDSAVYLCASSPPGTGNEQYFGPGTRLTVT.

The V and J genes are TRBV5-5 and TRBJ2-3; D call uncertain. CDR1 and CDR2 from the germline V gene are SGHKS and YYEKEE (reference sequence). With 2 bases removed from V and 1 base from J, the gap between germline ends came to 5 bases. The CDR3 extends over 13 amino acids. The CDR3 loop is CASSFSGTDTQYF. Here the CDR3 DNA reads TGTGCCAGCAGCTTCAGTGGCACAGATACGCAGTATTTT.

The chain recombines TRBV2 with TRBJ1-3; a possible D gene is TRBD1 (5 bases). This CDR3 is 17 amino acids long. V was cut by 1 base and J by 4 bases, with 17 bases left in between. The germline gives CDR1 SNHLY, CDR2 FYNNEI. In nucleotides, the CDR3 is TGTGCCAGCAGTGAAGTAGGCAGGGTCCCCTCAGGAAACACCATATATTTT. Its translation: CASSEVGRVPSGNTIYF.

The CDR3 loop is CATSRDLSRSGNNEQFF. The CDR3 coding sequence is TGTGCCACCAGCAGAGATCTCAGTCGTTCAGGGAACAATGAGCAGTTCTTC. V and J are TRBV15 and TRBJ2-1; D may be TRBD1 (5 bases). The germline CDR1 and CDR2 sequences are LNHNV and YYDKDF (reference sequence). Trimming removed 0 bases at V and 5 bases at J, with 17 bases between. This CDR3 has 17 residues.

The V call is TRBV6-2 or TRBV6-3, the J call TRBJ2-5; no definite D call. The ends were cut back, 0 bases at V and 5 bases at J, with 13 bases in the middle. Germline V gene data show CDR1 as MNHEY and CDR2 as SVGEGT. The CDR3 sequence is 15 residues long. The chain's CDR3 is CASSYSIIGGETQYF. In DNA form, the CDR3 reads TGTGCCAGCAGTTACTCGATTATAGGTGGGGAGACCCAGTACTTC.